This TCR beta chain appears in the sequencing data of a study of blood T cell repertoires in COVID-19. Here immunoSEQ multiplex PCR was the method, and the copy in TCRdb shows in-frame clones only, minus some. The table includes about 180,000 clones, more than 80% detected once. This CDR3 region has 14 residues. V lost 5 bases, J lost 2 bases, and 12 bases lay in between. CDR1 is SEHNR and CDR2 is FQNEAQ in the germline V gene (reference sequence). V and J are TRBV7-9 and TRBJ1-2, with D unresolved. Sequencing used PBMCs or T cells enriched from blood (not recorded which). This receptor was taken from a man aged 40-49 years who had recovered from COVID-19. Here the CDR3 DNA reads TGTGCCAGCAGCCCAGATGCGGTCAACTATGGCTACACCTTC. The encoded protein is CASSPDAVNYGYTF.